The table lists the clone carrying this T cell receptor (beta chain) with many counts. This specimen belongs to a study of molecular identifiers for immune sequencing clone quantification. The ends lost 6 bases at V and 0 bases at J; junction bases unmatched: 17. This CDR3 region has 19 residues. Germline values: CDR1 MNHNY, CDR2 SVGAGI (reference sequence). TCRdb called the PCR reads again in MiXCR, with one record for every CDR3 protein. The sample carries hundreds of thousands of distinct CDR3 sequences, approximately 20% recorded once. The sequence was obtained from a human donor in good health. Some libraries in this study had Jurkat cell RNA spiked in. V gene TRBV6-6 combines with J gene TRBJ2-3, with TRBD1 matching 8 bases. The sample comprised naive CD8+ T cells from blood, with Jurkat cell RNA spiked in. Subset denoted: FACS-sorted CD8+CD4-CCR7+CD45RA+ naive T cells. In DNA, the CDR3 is TGTGCCAGCAGCCCCTTCGGGACAGGAGAAAGATTTAGCACAGATACGCAGTATTTT. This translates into CASSPFGTGERFSTDTQYF.